One sample yielded the 24 T cell receptor beta chains listed below, sequenced in a study of shared clonotypes between healthy human individuals. Sequenced by immunoSEQ multiplex PCR; TCRdb stores in-frame clones only, minus some. Of 300,000 to 400,000 clones in the sample, 87% were seen once. Sequencing was done on a sample of memory CD8+ T cells sorted from blood. Subset in this sample: CD45RO+ cells pooled with CCR7-negative TemRA cells. The receptor set was obtained from a man aged 18 to 30 in good health.

CDR3 amino acids: CASSTLPGSYEQYF. As DNA, the CDR3 is TGCGCCAGCAGCACCCTTCCAGGGTCCTACGAGCAGTACTTC. The chain uses TRBV5-1 and TRBJ2-7; a weak D match, TRBD1 (5 bases). Germline CDR1 reads SGHRS; CDR2 reads YFSETQ. Trimming stripped 4 bases from V and 1 base from J, with 12 bases between. This CDR3 has 14 residues.

This rearrangement joins TRBV21-1 to TRBJ1-5; TRBD1, the table's D call, was not compared with the DNA. TRBV21-1 is given as a pseudogene. The CDR3 totals 17 residues. CDR3 bases: TGTGCCAGCAGCAAGAATCAGCCCGTCACAGGCAATCAGCCCCAGCATTTT. This sequence encodes CASSKNQPVTGNQPQHF.

The table lists this clone with a few counts. The sample holds other DNA sequences that translate to the same CDR3. The V gene is TRBV5-1, the J gene TRBJ2-7, with D maybe TRBD2 (5 bases). The CDR3 length is 11 residues. V lost 5 bases, J lost 5 bases, and 8 bases lay in between. Germline V gene data show CDR1 as SGHRS and CDR2 as YFSETQ. This chain's CDR3 is CASRWENEQYF. CDR3 coding DNA: TGCGCCAGCAGGTGGGAGAACGAGCAGTACTTC.

The V gene is TRBV6-5, the J gene TRBJ1-4; the match to TRBD1 covers 7 bases. Unmatched junction bases numbered 8, after V lost 6 bases and J lost 7 bases. The CDR3 covers 14 residues. Germline lookup yields CDR1 MNHEY and CDR2 SVGAGI. CDR3 loop: CASSSRGLREKLFF. The CDR3 region has the DNA TGTGCCAGCAGCTCCAGGGGGTTACGTGAAAAACTGTTTTTT.

This clone was picked up a small number of times. The chain is built from TRBV10-1 and TRBJ2-7, with 13 bases fitting TRBD2. The V gene's germline CDR1 is WNHNN and CDR2 SYGVQD (reference sequence). Trimming at V came to 2 bases and at J to 4 bases, leaving 5 bases not matched to a gene. The CDR3 has 16 amino acids. CDR3 nucleotide sequence: TGCGCCAGCAGTGAGGGACTAGCGGGAGCGGGTTACGAGCAGTACTTC. Its protein is CASSEGLAGAGYEQYF.

The V gene is TRBV12-5, the J gene TRBJ1-1, with D tentatively TRBD1 (5 bases). Germline values: CDR1 LGHNT, CDR2 FRNRAP. Between the trimmed V and J ends, which lost 4 bases and 0 bases, there was a span of 9 bases. This CDR3 has 14 residues. The CDR3 DNA follows: TGTGCTAGTGGTTATTCAGGGATGAACACTGAAGCTTTCTTT. Its translation is CASGYSGMNTEAFF. The full variable domain, completed using reference TRBV12-5 and TRBJ1-1, is DARVTQTPRHKVTEMGQEVTMRCQPILGHNTVFWYRQTMMQGLELLAYFRNRAPLDDSGMPKDRFSAEMPDATLATLKIQPSEPRDSAVYFCASGYSGMNTEAFFGQGTRLTVV.

The gene calls are TRBV27 and TRBJ2-2, with D possibly matching TRBD2 (7 bases). Trimming took 4 bases from V and 5 from J, leaving 11 bases between them. The germline gives CDR1 MNHEY, CDR2 SMNVEV (reference sequence). CDR3 size: 14 residues. The CDR3 is CASSWGGATGELFF. The CDR3 DNA sequence: TGTGCCAGCAGTTGGGGGGGGGCGACCGGGGAGCTGTTTTTT.

The chain is built from TRBV29-1 and TRBJ1-2; D not resolved. This CDR3 has 16 amino acids. CDR1 is SQVTM and CDR2 is ANQGSEA in the germline V gene. The V end lost 5 bases, the J end lost 0 bases, and 19 bases lay between the germline ends. The CDR3 nucleotides read TGCAGCGTTCGAGAGGCCAGCTCATACCCTAACTATGGCTACACCTTC. It codes for CSVREASSYPNYGYTF.

The chain has TRBV28 and TRBJ1-5; D gene ambiguous. The germline V gene encodes CDR1 MDHEN and CDR2 SYDVKM. V lost 2 bases and J 0 bases, leaving 11 bases between the germline ends. This CDR3 is built from 16 residues. The CDR3 protein is CASSLGRFYSNQPQHF. For the CDR3, the DNA is TGTGCCAGCAGTTTAGGCCGATTCTATAGCAATCAGCCCCAGCATTTT.

The V gene is TRBV10-2, the J gene TRBJ2-2; TRBD1 aligns across 10 bases. In germline, CDR1 is WSHSY, CDR2 SAAADI. This CDR3 has 17 amino acids. With 8 bases clipped from V and 6 bases from J, the junction kept 15 bases outside the gene matches. CDR3 coding DNA: TGCGCCAGCGAGTCGGACGCCGGGACAGGGGTTCCCGGGGAGCTGTTTTTT. It encodes CASESDAGTGVPGELFF.

This clone was seen a handful of times. This chain links TRBV5-4 with TRBJ1-1; TRBD1 might be the D (5 bases). Trimming left V 0 bases short and J 10 bases short, with 22 bases between. The CDR3 length is 16 residues. The V gene's germline CDR1 is SGHNT and CDR2 YYREEE (reference sequence). CDR3 region: CASSLDRVPGGTGAFF. The CDR3 region has the DNA TGTGCCAGCAGCTTGGATAGGGTCCCTGGAGGGACGGGAGCTTTCTTT.

This clone came up once. This rearrangement joins TRBV29-1 to TRBJ2-4; D gene ambiguous. Germline values: CDR1 SQVTM, CDR2 ANQGSEA. The CDR3 has 11 residues. V lost 5 bases to trimming and J lost 9 bases, with 11 bases between them. CDR3 nucleotides: TGCAGCGTTTGGGTCAGGTCCATTCAGTACTTC. It codes for CSVWVRSIQYF.

CDR3 amino acids: CASSWGQGTDTQYF. The CDR3 DNA reads TGTGCCAGCTCCTGGGGACAGGGGACAGATACGCAGTATTTT. V gene TRBV7-2 combines with J gene TRBJ2-3; 10 nucleotides align to TRBD1. Germline assignment: CDR1 SGHTA and CDR2 FQGNSA. The CDR3 length is 14 residues. The V and J ends lost 8 bases and 3 bases, in that order; junction bases with no gene match: 5.

The V and J genes are TRBV11-2 and TRBJ2-7; 7 nucleotides agree with TRBD2. V was pared by 5 bases and J by 3 bases, with 10 bases of the junction left unmatched. Looked up from germline, CDR1 is SGHAT and CDR2 is FQNNGV. CDR3 length equals 15 residues. The DNA of the CDR3 is TGTGCCAGCAGCCCTTGGGCTAGCGGAAACTACGAGCAGTACTTC. Protein: CASSPWASGNYEQYF.

The gene calls are TRBV5-6 and TRBJ2-2; possible D gene TRBD2, 5 bases. V gave up 4 bases and J gave up 1 base, with 14 bases separating them. The CDR3 is made up of 16 amino acids. Germline loops: CDR1 SGHDT, CDR2 YYEEEE. CDR3 sequence reads: CASSPEVDWNTGELFF. The CDR3 DNA is TGTGCCAGCAGCCCGGAGGTCGACTGGAACACCGGGGAGCTGTTTTTT.

The gene calls are TRBV7-9 and TRBJ2-7, with D perhaps given as TRBD1 or TRBD2 (7 bases each). V was cut by 2 bases and J by 2 bases, with 19 bases left in between. Germline CDR1 reads SEHNR; CDR2 reads FQNEAQ (reference sequence). The CDR3 loop spans 17 amino acids. CDR3 DNA: TGTGCCAGCAGCTTATTCACCTCCAGGGGGAGGGCCTACGAGCAGTACTTC. Protein: CASSLFTSRGRAYEQYF.

Regarding this clone: A much bigger clone sits one base away, suggesting this may be a read error. Other nucleotide sequences in the sample specify the same CDR3. The DNA of the CDR3 is TGTGCCAGCAGCTTGGGCGTGAACACTGAAGCTTTCTTT. Translation: CASSLGVNTEAFF. The chain is built from TRBV5-5 and TRBJ1-1, with no clear D. The germline gives CDR1 SGHKS, CDR2 YYEKEE (reference sequence). The CDR3 sequence is 13 residues long. V was clipped by 0 bases and J by 0 bases, with 3 bases between them.

CDR3 amino acids: CASSAGQGTSLPFSSNQPQHF. The CDR3 coding sequence is TGTGCCAGCAGCGCCGGACAGGGGACGTCCCTTCCATTCTCGAGCAATCAGCCCCAGCATTTT. The chain links TRBV9 to TRBJ1-5; TRBD1 agrees at 9 bases. The CDR3 has 21 amino acids. CDR1 is SGDLS and CDR2 is YYNGEE in the germline V gene. Losses at the gene ends were 3 bases for V and 1 base for J; bases not matched to a gene: 20. Combining the CDR3 with reference TRBV9 and TRBJ1-5 gives the whole variable domain DSGVTQTPKHLITATGQRVTLRCSPRSGDLSVYWYQQSLDQGLQFLIQYYNGEERAKGNILERFSAQQFPDLHSELNLSSLELGDSALYFCASSAGQGTSLPFSSNQPQHFGDGTRLSIL.

The rearrangement joins TRBV7-2 to TRBJ2-5; 7 bases agree with TRBD1. This CDR3 contains 15 residues. Germline values: CDR1 SGHTA, CDR2 FQGNSA. The trim removed 5 bases at V and 1 base at J, leaving 7 bases unmatched. CDR3 amino acids: CASSHRQGAQETQYF. DNA of the CDR3: TGTGCCAGCAGCCATAGACAGGGAGCCCAAGAGACCCAGTACTTC.

This chain joins TRBV9 and TRBJ2-7; D is unclear. This CDR3 contains 14 residues. Germline V gene lookup returns CDR1 SGDLS and CDR2 YYNGEE. V was shortened by 2 bases and J by 2 bases, with 11 bases between the two germline ends. CDR3 sequence: CASSVGVSPYEQYF. In DNA form, the CDR3 reads TGTGCCAGCAGCGTTGGGGTGTCCCCCTACGAGCAGTACTTC.

The chain is built from TRBV6-5 and TRBJ1-1; 8 bases fit TRBD1. Germline values: CDR1 MNHEY, CDR2 SVGAGI. The V and J ends lost 7 bases and 1 base, in that order; junction bases with no gene match: 5. The CDR3 runs 14 residues. The CDR3 here is CASTFGTGNTEAFF. In nucleotides, the CDR3 is TGTGCCAGCACTTTCGGGACAGGGAACACTGAAGCTTTCTTT.

The rearrangement joins TRBV27 to TRBJ2-3; D is unclear. Trimming cost V 7 bases and J 2 bases, with 13 bases left between them. CDR1 is MNHEY and CDR2 is SMNVEV in the germline V gene (reference sequence). There are 14 residues in the CDR3. This CDR3 is CASTRLGNTDTQYF. CDR3 bases: TGTGCCAGCACTAGGTTGGGAAACACAGATACGCAGTATTTT.

The rearrangement links TRBV4-1 to TRBJ2-1, with 9 bases aligning to TRBD2. Trimming removed 2 bases from V and 5 bases from J; junction bases left unmatched: 7. This CDR3 has 16 residues. Germline values: CDR1 MGHRA, CDR2 YSYEKL. Written as DNA, the CDR3 is TGCGCCAGCAGCCAAAGGGGAGGGACTAGCCACAATGAGCAGTTCTTC. Translated, it gives CASSQRGGTSHNEQFF.

This clone was seen repeatedly, ten times or more. CDR3: CASSFAGTAYEQYF. The CDR3 nucleotides are TGTGCCAGCAGCTTTGCGGGTACCGCCTACGAGCAGTACTTC. V usage is TRBV7-2 and J usage is TRBJ2-7; TRBD2 is a possible D gene (5 bases). There are 14 residues in the CDR3. V was clipped by 3 bases and J by 2 bases, with 11 bases between them. From germline, CDR1 is SGHTA and CDR2 FQGNSA. Full variable domain (missing parts from reference TRBV7-2 and TRBJ2-7): GAGVSQSPSNKVTEKGKDVELRCDPISGHTALYWYRQSLGQGLEFLIYFQGNSAPDKSGLPSDRFSAERTGGSVSTLTIQRTQQEDSAVYLCASSFAGTAYEQYFGPGTRLTVT.